This passage covers 30 T cell receptor beta chains from one sample sequenced in a study of T cells in Graves' hyperthyroidism and ophthalmopathy (dated by TCRdb to about 2019). Receptors were amplified or captured by multiplex PCR. The sequencer was an Illumina HiSeq 2000. Amplification of TCR beta CDR3 regions was carried out from RNA transcripts. The TCR CDR3 was subjected to a first round of RT-PCR using the HTBI primer set and the Qiagen OneStep RT-PCR kit. TCRdb cleaned the public reads at Q25 with fastp, built clones with MiXCR and kept in-frame beta chains. Each CDR3 protein appears once, grouped with its most common genes and DNA. Across this sample there are 400,000 or so distinct CDR3 sequences, with around 15% seen only once. Around 28% of the sample belongs to the ten largest clones. The sample consisted of blood. The receptors here all came from a man in his fifties or sixties with Graves' ophthalmopathy.

The chain recombines TRBV9 with TRBJ2-1; no definite D call. Germline V gene lookup returns CDR1 SGDLS and CDR2 YYNGEE. V dropped 0 bases and J dropped 2 bases, with 6 bases sitting between them. The CDR3 is 14 residues long. CDR3 residues: CASSVGPPYNEQFF. CDR3 nucleotides: TGTGCCAGCAGCGTAGGTCCCCCCTACAATGAGCAGTTCTTC.

This clonotype showed up many times. V usage is TRBV11-2 and J usage is TRBJ2-1; perhaps TRBD2 as D (6 bases). Germline-derived CDR1 and CDR2 are SGHAT and FQNNGV. V was shortened by 3 bases and J by 13 bases, with 10 bases between the two germline ends. This CDR3 contains 11 residues. Written as DNA, the CDR3 is TGTGCCAGCAGCTTTACGGGGGACCAGTTCTTC. Its translation is CASSFTGDQFF.

Ten or more counts support this clonotype. The gene calls are TRBV11-2 and TRBJ2-1, with TRBD2 identical over 7 bases. This CDR3 spans 15 amino acids. From germline, CDR1 is SGHAT and CDR2 FQNNGV. V shed 6 bases and J 4 bases; nucleotides not matched to a gene: 9. DNA of the CDR3: TGTGCCAGCAGGCTGGGGGAGGGCCATTACAATGAGCAGTTCTTC. The encoded protein is CASRLGEGHYNEQFF.

This clonotype has at least ten counts. The V gene is TRBV28, the J gene TRBJ1-5; a possible D gene is TRBD1 (5 bases). The germline V gene has CDR1 MDHEN and CDR2 SYDVKM. The germline V and J ends were trimmed by 6 bases and 10 bases, with 13 bases remaining between them. CDR3 length equals 12 residues. In nucleotides, the CDR3 is TGTGCCAGCAGCCGACGGGGGGGACCCCAGCATTTT. It encodes CASSRRGGPQHF.

This clonotype was counted between two and nine times. The chain uses TRBV4-2 and TRBJ2-7, with 8 positions matching TRBD2. Per the germline V gene, CDR1 is LGHNA and CDR2 is YNFKEQ. Unmatched junction bases numbered 10, after V lost 0 bases and J lost 3 bases. This CDR3 region has 17 residues. The chain's CDR3 is CASSQDTGTRLFYEQYF. The DNA for the CDR3 is TGTGCCAGCAGCCAAGATACCGGGACTAGATTGTTCTACGAGCAGTACTTC.

The CDR3: CASSPGDSDNYGYTF. The CDR3 DNA is TGTGCCAGCAGCCCGGGAGACAGTGATAACTATGGCTACACCTTC. This chain joins TRBV5-4 and TRBJ1-2; maybe TRBD1 (5 bases). V lost 4 bases to trimming and J lost 1 base, with 14 bases between them. This CDR3 has 15 residues. Germline CDR1 is SGHNT and CDR2 is YYREEE (reference sequence).

This clonotype was counted ten times or more. V is TRBV5-1 and J is TRBJ1-4; D unresolved. This CDR3 region has 14 residues. Germline lookup yields CDR1 SGHRS and CDR2 YFSETQ. Deletions cut 1 base from V and 3 bases from J, with 7 bases between. This CDR3 reads CASSLIAANEKLFF. CDR3 nucleotides: TGCGCCAGCAGCTTGATTGCAGCTAATGAAAAACTGTTTTTT.

This clonotype was observed at least ten times. V and J are TRBV2 and TRBJ2-3; 7 bases agree with TRBD2. CDR1 is SNHLY, CDR2 FYNNEI, per germline. This CDR3 is built from 16 residues. V shed 5 bases, J shed 2 bases, and the junction held 10 bases outside the gene matches. Written as DNA, the CDR3 is TGTGCCAGCAGTCCAGTGGGCGGGAGTCCCACAGATACGCAGTATTTT. This sequence encodes CASSPVGGSPTDTQYF.

This clonotype was detected ten times or more. The chain has TRBV12-3 or TRBV12-4 and TRBJ2-5; D assignment may be TRBD1 or TRBD2 (5 bases each). This CDR3 contains 14 residues. Trimming took 6 bases from V and 4 from J, leaving 15 bases between them. The CDR3 loop reads CASSPLGVAETQYF. CDR3 nucleotides: TGTGCCAGCAGCCCCTTGGGGGTAGCAGAGACCCAGTACTTC.

This clonotype was recorded many times. The J gene is TRBJ1-1, the V gene TRBV19; perhaps TRBD1 as D (5 bases). With 5 bases removed from V and 4 bases from J, the gap between germline ends came to 14 bases. This CDR3 is built from 14 residues. Germline V gene data show CDR1 as LNHDA and CDR2 as SQIVND (reference sequence). The CDR3 spells CASSAGTRGTEAFF. The CDR3 bases are TGTGCCAGTAGTGCAGGGACCCGAGGCACTGAAGCTTTCTTT. Complete variable domain (other parts from reference TRBV19 and TRBJ1-1): DGGITQSPKYLFRKEGQNVTLSCEQNLNHDAMYWYRQDPGQGLRLIYYSQIVNDFQKGDIAEGYSVSREKKESFPLTVTSAQKNPTAFYLCASSAGTRGTEAFFGQGTRLTVV.

This clonotype has at least ten counts. The chain recombines TRBV28 with TRBJ2-7; unclear D gene. The CDR3 covers 13 residues. In germline, CDR1 is MDHEN, CDR2 SYDVKM. V lost 3 bases, J lost 0 bases, and 6 bases lay in between. The DNA for the CDR3 is TGTGCCAGCAGTTTTGCGGTCTCCTACGAGCAGTACTTC. Residues: CASSFAVSYEQYF.

The chain uses TRBV18 and TRBJ2-2; tentative D call: TRBD1 (5 bases). The CDR3 is made up of 14 amino acids. Trimming took off 4 bases at V and 0 bases at J, with 6 bases between the two ends. Germline CDR1 and CDR2: KGHSH and LQKENI. CDR3 residues: CASSQTANTGELFF. The CDR3 DNA is TGTGCCAGCTCACAGACAGCGAACACCGGGGAGCTGTTTTTT.

This clonotype has ten or more counts. The chain carries TRBV28 and TRBJ2-1; perhaps TRBD2 as D (7 bases). Germline V gene data show CDR1 as MDHEN and CDR2 as SYDVKM. The CDR3 length is 16 residues. V lost 3 bases to trimming and J lost 4 bases, with 16 bases between them. Here the CDR3 reads CASSLVQGRGYNEQFF. CDR3 DNA: TGTGCCAGCAGTTTGGTCCAGGGGAGGGGTTACAATGAGCAGTTCTTC.

This clonotype was counted ten times or more. This chain uses TRBV12-5 with TRBJ2-2; 10 bases map to TRBD1. Germline assignment: CDR1 LGHNT and CDR2 FRNRAP. CDR3 size: 15 residues. V lost 4 bases and J lost 4; bases outside the gene matches: 3. The CDR3 DNA reads as TGTGCTAGTGGTTACCGGACAGGGGGCACCGGGGAGCTGTTTTTT. Translated: CASGYRTGGTGELFF.

Turning to this clonotype: A much larger clonotype is one base distant, so this may be a read error. This sequence joins TRBV30 and TRBJ2-1; 11 nucleotides match TRBD2. Germline V gene lookup returns CDR1 GTSNPN and CDR2 SVGIG (reference sequence). J gave up 7 bases and V 1 base, and 6 bases lay outside the gene matches. The CDR3 totals 15 residues. This chain's CDR3 is CAWSAGTSGNNEQFF. CDR3 bases: TGTGCCTGGAGTGCCGGGACTAGCGGTAATAATGAGCAGTTCTTC.

This clonotype has a single count. V and J are TRBV20-1 and TRBJ2-5; D uncertain. Deletions cut 7 bases from V and 4 bases from J, with 16 bases between. CDR1 and CDR2 (germline): DFQATT, SNEGSKA (reference sequence). The CDR3 consists of 13 residues. For the CDR3, the DNA is TGCAGTGTCGTCTCCCATCCCCTAGAGACCCAGTACTTC. Translating gives CSVVSHPLETQYF.

This clonotype was observed at least ten times. V usage is TRBV15 and J usage is TRBJ2-5, with TRBD2 matching 7 bases. This CDR3 contains 16 residues. V shed 6 bases and J 2 bases; nucleotides not matched to a gene: 12. Germline CDR1 and CDR2: LNHNV and YYDKDF (reference sequence). CDR3 sequence (DNA): TGTGCCACCAGGCGGGGGAGTGGGAACCAACAAGAGACCCAGTACTTC. It encodes CATRRGSGNQQETQYF.

This clonotype was observed a single time. A junction end diverges from the germline sequence, so it may reflect a read error. This rearrangement joins TRBV20-1 to TRBJ1-1, with D maybe TRBD1 (6 bases). The CDR3 is 12 amino acids. Per germline, CDR1 DFQATT and CDR2 SNEGSKA (reference sequence). CDR3 bases: TGCAGTGTACAGGGATTGAATACTGAAGCTTTCTTT. It specifies CSVQGLNTEAFF.

This clonotype was seen once. V usage is TRBV28 and J usage is TRBJ1-5; 11 nucleotides agree with TRBD1. The V gene end was trimmed by 7 bases and the J gene end by 2 bases; junction bases not matched to a gene: 13. The CDR3 consists of 18 residues. The germline gives CDR1 MDHEN, CDR2 SYDVKM. Here the CDR3 DNA reads TGTGCCAGCACGCCGGACAGGGGGCTTGGTCGGGGCAATCAGCCCCAGCATTTT. It translates to CASTPDRGLGRGNQPQHF.

The chain has TRBV27 and TRBJ2-1, with TRBD2 identical over 8 bases. Germline V gene data show CDR1 as MNHEY and CDR2 as SMNVEV (reference sequence). With V trimmed by 6 bases and J by 2 bases, 9 bases remained unmatched. This CDR3 spans 16 amino acids. CDR3 coding DNA: TGTGCCAGCAGCAGGAGGGCTAGCGGGCCCTACAATGAGCAGTTCTTC. Residues: CASSRRASGPYNEQFF.

The V call is TRBV7-3, the J call TRBJ2-3; 10 nucleotides align to TRBD2. Germline CDR1 reads SGHTA; CDR2 reads FQGTGA. There are 15 residues in the CDR3. V lost 3 bases to trimming and J lost 3 bases; unmatched junction nucleotides: 3. CDR3 nucleotide sequence: TGTGCCAGCAGCTTCTCTAGCGGGAGAACAGATACGCAGTATTTT. Encoded protein: CASSFSSGRTDTQYF.

Many counts were recorded for this clonotype. The rearrangement uses TRBV9 and TRBJ2-5; 10 bases are a match to TRBD2. J lost 4 bases, V lost 0 bases, and 6 bases had no gene match. This CDR3 has 16 residues. CDR1 is SGDLS and CDR2 is YYNGEE in the germline V gene. The CDR3 loop reads CASSVGVAGGGETQYF. In DNA, the CDR3 is TGTGCCAGCAGCGTAGGGGTAGCGGGAGGCGGAGAGACCCAGTACTTC.

This clonotype was detected many times. The rearrangement uses TRBV30 and TRBJ1-4, with 8 positions matching TRBD1. The CDR3 is made up of 15 amino acids. Germline CDR1 GTSNPN, CDR2 SVGIG (reference sequence). With V trimmed by 2 bases and J by 10 bases, 12 bases remained unmatched. The CDR3 reads CAWSYRGMKRVKLFF. CDR3 nucleotide sequence: TGTGCCTGGAGTTACAGGGGGATGAAGCGGGTAAAACTGTTTTTT.

There are many counts of this clonotype. The V and J genes are TRBV28 and TRBJ2-4; no clear D. The germline gives CDR1 MDHEN, CDR2 SYDVKM. CDR3 length: 12 amino acids. V was trimmed by 6 bases and J by 8 bases, leaving 11 bases between them. The CDR3 region is CASRAAKDIQYF. The CDR3 DNA sequence: TGTGCCAGCAGGGCAGCTAAGGACATTCAGTACTTC.

This clonotype was counted many times. The CDR3 spells CASRKDLMNTEAFF. The CDR3, as DNA: TGTGCCAGCAGGAAGGACCTAATGAACACTGAAGCTTTCTTT. V is TRBV11-2 and J is TRBJ1-1; D is unclear. Trimming took off 6 bases at V and 0 bases at J, with 11 bases between the two ends. Germline values: CDR1 SGHAT, CDR2 FQNNGV. CDR3 length: 14 amino acids.

This clonotype was counted at least ten times. The chain employs TRBV20-1 and TRBJ2-1; no reliable D call. The germline V gene has CDR1 DFQATT and CDR2 SNEGSKA (reference sequence). V was shortened by 3 bases and J by 0 bases, with 15 bases between the two germline ends. There are 16 residues in the CDR3. The CDR3 DNA follows: TGCAGTGCTAGGGCCCCCGTATTTAGCTCCTACAATGAGCAGTTCTTC. It is translated as CSARAPVFSSYNEQFF.

The chain is built from TRBV14 and TRBJ1-2; tentatively, D is TRBD1 (6 bases). Germline V lookup: CDR1 SGHDN, CDR2 FVKESK. Trimming removed 3 bases at V and 6 bases at J, with 11 bases between. This CDR3 is 13 amino acids long. CDR3 sequence: CASSQGTRNGYTF. The CDR3 nucleotides are TGTGCCAGCAGCCAGGGGACACGGAATGGCTACACCTTC. The full variable domain, completed using reference TRBV14 and TRBJ1-2, is EAGVTQFPSHSVIEKGQTVTLRCDPISGHDNLYWYRRVMGKEIKFLLHFVKESKQDESGMPNNRFLAERTGGTYSTLKVQPAELEDSGVYFCASSQGTRNGYTFGSGTRLTVV.

This clonotype was detected ten times or more. The chain is built from TRBV5-1 and TRBJ2-2, with D possibly being TRBD1 (6 bases). Trimming left V 1 base short and J 4 bases short, with 11 bases between. CDR3 length equals 15 residues. In germline, CDR1 is SGHRS, CDR2 YFSETQ. CDR3 bases: TGCGCCAGCAGCTTGACTGGCAGGGGCACCGGGGAGCTGTTTTTT. This translates into CASSLTGRGTGELFF.

This clonotype was detected only a few times. The chain links TRBV14 to TRBJ1-1; a weak D match, TRBD1 (5 bases). V was pared by 0 bases and J by 3 bases, with 11 bases between. Germline lookup yields CDR1 SGHDN and CDR2 FVKESK. CDR3 length equals 15 residues. The DNA for the CDR3 is TGTGCCAGCAGCCAAGATTGGGGGTTTGACACTGAAGCTTTCTTT. It translates to CASSQDWGFDTEAFF.

V is TRBV19 and J is TRBJ2-1; D gene ambiguous. V shed 3 bases and J shed 6 bases, with 9 bases lying between them. This CDR3 comprises 13 residues. The germline V gene encodes CDR1 LNHDA and CDR2 SQIVND (reference sequence). The CDR3 sequence: CASSIAGVNEQFF. DNA for the CDR3: TGTGCCAGTAGTATCGCCGGTGTCAATGAGCAGTTCTTC.